This entry lists 27 T cell receptor beta chains sequenced from one sample in a study of blood T cell repertoires in COVID-19. Clones were read by immunoSEQ multiplex PCR, and TCRdb kept only the in-frame ones, dropping some. Among roughly 250,000 clones listed, around 88% were seen once. Sequenced: peripheral blood. The receptors stem from a man aged 25-45 years with acute or convalescent COVID-19.

The chain has TRBV21-1 and TRBJ2-1; the table's D call, TRBD2, has no DNA check behind it. TRBV21-1 is a documented pseudogene. The CDR3 is made up of 17 amino acids. The CDR3 here is CARNRSPRLTLYNEQFF. The CDR3 DNA sequence: TGTGCCAGAAATCGATCACCCCGACTAACTCTCTACAATGAGCAGTTCTTC.

The rearrangement uses TRBV29-1 and TRBJ2-7; 7 nucleotides line up with TRBD1. This CDR3 contains 15 residues. Trimming removed 0 bases from V and 4 bases from J; junction bases left unmatched: 9. Germline V gene sequence: CDR1 SQVTM, CDR2 ANQGSEA. DNA for the CDR3: TGCAGCGTTGAAGACTGGGGCGGCAGGGGGTACGAGCAGTACTTC. This codes for CSVEDWGGRGYEQYF.

This clone was detected once. The chain employs TRBV7-9 and TRBJ2-5, with TRBD1 matching 8 bases. From germline, CDR1 is SEHNR and CDR2 FQNEAQ (reference sequence). CDR3 size: 14 residues. The V segment lost 2 bases and the J segment 4 bases; nucleotides outside the gene matches: 3. The CDR3 loop is CASSLQGAGETQYF. CDR3 bases: TGTGCCAGCAGCTTACAGGGGGCGGGAGAGACCCAGTACTTC.

This rearrangement joins TRBV6-5 to TRBJ1-3; D unclear. Germline V lookup: CDR1 MNHEY, CDR2 SVGAGI. This CDR3 region has 14 residues. Deletions cut 2 bases from V and 4 bases from J, with 9 bases between. The CDR3 region has the DNA TGTGCCAGCAGTTACACGCGTTGGGGAAACACCATATATTTT. Amino acids: CASSYTRWGNTIYF.

This clone appeared a single time. J is TRBJ2-1 and V is TRBV19; D possibly corresponds to TRBD1 (5 bases). Per the germline V gene, CDR1 is LNHDA and CDR2 is SQIVND (reference sequence). V dropped 7 bases and J dropped 2 bases, with 9 bases sitting between them. The CDR3 sequence is 13 residues long. CDR3 amino acids: CASTPRAYNEQFF. The CDR3 nucleotides read TGTGCCAGTACCCCCAGGGCCTACAATGAGCAGTTCTTC.

The rearrangement links TRBV28 to TRBJ2-7, with TRBD1 matching 9 bases. Per germline, CDR1 MDHEN and CDR2 SYDVKM. The CDR3 is 14 residues long. J lost 10 bases, V lost 8 bases, and 15 bases had no gene match. CDR3 residues: CASGYWDREPFQYF. The CDR3 nucleotides are TGTGCCAGCGGATATTGGGACAGGGAGCCCTTTCAGTACTTC.

In this sample, this clone turned up once. The chain has TRBV6-6 and TRBJ1-5; the match to TRBD1 covers 8 bases. This CDR3 contains 13 residues. Germline CDR1 reads MNHNY; CDR2 reads SVGAGI (reference sequence). V shed 6 bases, J shed 6 bases, and the junction held 4 bases outside the gene matches. The CDR3 loop reads CASSGQGGQPQHF. The CDR3, as DNA: TGTGCCAGCAGCGGACAGGGAGGTCAGCCCCAGCATTTT.

The rearrangement links TRBV9 to TRBJ2-5; D call uncertain. Between the trimmed V and J ends, which lost 2 bases and 2 bases, there was a span of 13 bases. This CDR3 is built from 15 residues. Germline values: CDR1 SGDLS, CDR2 YYNGEE. Written as DNA, the CDR3 is TGTGCCAGCAGCGTCTCCTCTAGATCTCAAGAGACCCAGTACTTC. Translation: CASSVSSRSQETQYF.

About this clone itself: One end of the junction does not line up with germline, which may come from a read error. Within the sample, other DNA sequences also encode this same CDR3. The chain uses TRBV18 and TRBJ2-1; 11 bases are shared with TRBD2. The germline V gene encodes CDR1 KGHSH and CDR2 LQKENI. The CDR3 consists of 15 residues. CDR3 sequence reads: CASSPPPSGGNEQFF. CDR3 coding DNA: TGTGCCAGCTCGCCACCACCTAGCGGGGGGAATGAGCAGTTCTTC.

The V gene is TRBV4-2, the J gene TRBJ2-5; 11 nucleotides match TRBD2. This CDR3 is 17 amino acids long. Germline V gene lookup returns CDR1 LGHNA and CDR2 YNFKEQ. V dropped 2 bases and J dropped 0; count of bases not matched to a gene: 5. Here the CDR3 reads CASSQIVAGGNQETQYF. CDR3 in DNA: TGTGCCAGCAGCCAAATTGTAGCGGGGGGGAACCAAGAGACCCAGTACTTC.

The CDR3 nucleotides are TGTGCCAGCAGCTTATGGCAGACAACTAATGAAAAACTGTTTTTT. It translates to CASSLWQTTNEKLFF. This chain connects TRBV7-3 to TRBJ1-4; D unresolved. The CDR3 spans 15 residues. V lost 2 bases and J lost 0, with 7 bases in between. Germline loops: CDR1 SGHTA, CDR2 FQGTGA.

The chain is built from TRBV6-6 and TRBJ1-2; a possible D gene is TRBD1 (5 bases). V lost 7 bases and J 1 base, leaving 10 bases between the germline ends. The CDR3 has 13 amino acids. CDR1 is MNHNY, CDR2 SVGAGI, per germline (reference sequence). As DNA, the CDR3 is TGTGCCAGCACCCCCGACAGTAACTATGGCTACACCTTC. Residues: CASTPDSNYGYTF.

The rearrangement links TRBV25-1 to TRBJ1-2; TRBD1 aligns across 8 bases. This CDR3 is 14 amino acids long. V shed 2 bases, J shed 7 bases, and the junction held 6 bases outside the gene matches. Germline V gives CDR1 MGHDK, CDR2 SYGVNS. The CDR3 is CASSEQGASSGYTF. CDR3 DNA: TGTGCCAGCAGTGAACAGGGGGCTAGTAGTGGCTACACCTTC.

The chain has TRBV7-3 and TRBJ2-3; a weak D match, TRBD2 (5 bases). With 0 bases removed from V and 4 bases from J, the gap between germline ends came to 11 bases. CDR1 is SGHTA and CDR2 is FQGTGA in the germline V gene. This CDR3 is built from 15 residues. The CDR3 spells CASSLTLASADTQYF. The CDR3 nucleotides are TGTGCCAGCAGCTTAACTCTAGCTTCGGCAGATACGCAGTATTTT.

This chain joins TRBV2 and TRBJ2-1, with 14 bases fitting TRBD2. The trim removed 7 bases at V and 8 bases at J, leaving 10 bases unmatched. This CDR3 region has 16 residues. Germline V gene data show CDR1 as SNHLY and CDR2 as FYNNEI. CDR3 region: CASTQNGLAGGDEQFF. Written as DNA, the CDR3 is TGTGCCAGCACCCAAAATGGACTAGCGGGAGGAGATGAGCAGTTCTTC.

V and J are TRBV28 and TRBJ1-2, with 7 bases matching TRBD1. CDR1 and CDR2 (germline): MDHEN, SYDVKM. The junction had 5 bases not matched to a gene; V was cut back by 2 bases and J by 2 bases. CDR3 length: 15 amino acids. The CDR3 DNA reads as TGTGCCAGCAGTTTAAAGGGACAGCCAAACTATGGCTACACCTTC. Residues: CASSLKGQPNYGYTF.

Note on this clone: The junction does not match germline at one end; this may be a read error. This rearrangement joins TRBV28 to TRBJ1-2, with 8 bases aligning to TRBD1. The CDR3 sequence is 12 residues long. The germline V gene encodes CDR1 MDHEN and CDR2 SYDVKM. The CDR3 region is CASTGTGPRSYF. DNA of the CDR3: TGTGCCAGCACCGGGACAGGTCCGCGCTCCTACTTC.

As concerns this clone: This same CDR3 is encoded by further DNA sequences in the sample. The chain has TRBV18 and TRBJ1-2; D remains unclear. Germline lookup yields CDR1 KGHSH and CDR2 LQKENI. The CDR3 spans 14 residues. Trimming took 0 bases from V and 4 from J, leaving 9 bases between them. The CDR3 DNA follows: TGTGCCAGCTCACCACCCAGCGGAATCTATGGCTACACCTTC. Amino acid sequence: CASSPPSGIYGYTF.

The genes are TRBV7-9 and TRBJ1-2; perhaps TRBD1 as D (5 bases). Trimming took 5 bases from V and 6 from J, leaving 22 bases between them. CDR1 is SEHNR, CDR2 FQNEAQ, per germline (reference sequence). The CDR3 runs to 16 residues. In nucleotides, the CDR3 is TGTGCCAGCAGCCTCTATCCCCGGGACTTTCATCATGGCTACACCTTC. Residues: CASSLYPRDFHHGYTF. Together with reference TRBV7-9 and TRBJ1-2, the CDR3 gives the full variable domain: DTGVSQNPRHKITKRGQNVTFRCDPISEHNRLYWYRQTLGQGPEFLTYFQNEAQLEKSRLLSDRFSAERPKGSFSTLEIQRTEQGDSAMYLCASSLYPRDFHHGYTFGSGTRLTVV.

This clone was recorded once. The chain uses TRBV7-2 and TRBJ2-1, with 9 bases lining up with TRBD2. Germline V gives CDR1 SGHTA, CDR2 FQGNSA. This CDR3 has 15 amino acids. With 2 bases clipped from V and 7 bases from J, the junction kept 6 bases outside the gene matches. The CDR3 DNA reads TGTGCCAGCAGCTTAAAGGGACTAGCTCGGAATGAGCAGTTCTTC. Translated, it gives CASSLKGLARNEQFF.

This chain connects TRBV2 to TRBJ1-1; 10 bases fit TRBD1. Germline CDR1 SNHLY, CDR2 FYNNEI. The CDR3 loop spans 14 amino acids. Trimming cost V 5 bases and J 6 bases; bases outside gene matches: 6. The CDR3 DNA sequence: TGTGCCAGCAGTCGGAATGGACAGGGGGCTGAAGCTTTCTTT. Residues: CASSRNGQGAEAFF.

CDR3 amino acids: CASSLDGGYNEQFF. CDR3 DNA: TGTGCCAGCAGCCTTGACGGGGGTTACAATGAGCAGTTCTTC. The V gene is TRBV4-2, the J gene TRBJ2-1; the D gene is possibly TRBD2 (6 bases). Trimming took off 4 bases at V and 4 bases at J, with 11 bases between the two ends. Germline CDR1 reads LGHNA; CDR2 reads YNFKEQ. This CDR3 contains 14 residues.

The V call is TRBV9, the J call TRBJ1-4; D gene uncertain. Germline V CDR1 and CDR2: SGDLS, YYNGEE. The CDR3 consists of 13 residues. V was shortened by 4 bases and J by 0 bases, with 4 bases between the two germline ends. In DNA form, the CDR3 reads TGTGCCAGCAGCTCTGCAACTAATGAAAAACTGTTTTTT. Amino acid sequence: CASSSATNEKLFF.

To note about this clone: The same CDR3 also results from other DNA sequences found in this sample. The rearrangement joins TRBV4-2 to TRBJ2-5; unclear D gene. V dropped 4 bases and J dropped 3 bases, with 15 bases sitting between them. The CDR3 is 15 residues long. The germline gives CDR1 LGHNA, CDR2 YNFKEQ. In DNA form, the CDR3 reads TGTGCCAGCAGCCGTTCCGGAACTATAGAAGAGACCCAGTACTTC. Encoded protein: CASSRSGTIEETQYF.

The chain couples TRBV5-1 to TRBJ2-3, with D possibly TRBD2 on 6 matching bases. The germline CDR1 and CDR2 sequences are SGHRS and YFSETQ. The CDR3 sequence is 15 residues long. V was pared by 0 bases and J by 8 bases, with 16 bases between. The CDR3 loop is CASSLVSSDLTTQYF. DNA for the CDR3: TGCGCCAGCAGCTTGGTGTCTAGCGACCTCACTACGCAGTATTTT.

This chain connects TRBV20-1 to TRBJ2-7; D gene uncertain. From germline, CDR1 is DFQATT and CDR2 SNEGSKA (reference sequence). This CDR3 has 12 amino acids. The germline V and J ends were trimmed by 3 bases and 0 bases, with 6 bases remaining between them. CDR3 in DNA: TGCAGTGCTAGTACTGGCTCCTACGAGCAGTACTTC. Protein sequence: CSASTGSYEQYF.

This clone was counted once. V is TRBV28 and J is TRBJ2-3, with D possibly matching TRBD2 (5 bases). In germline, CDR1 is MDHEN, CDR2 SYDVKM. V gave up 10 bases and J gave up 4 bases, with 9 bases separating them. This CDR3 spans 11 amino acids. This CDR3 reads CATEGADTQYF. For the CDR3, the DNA is TGTGCCACCGAGGGTGCAGATACGCAGTATTTT.